The 30 T cell receptor beta chains listed next were all sequenced from one sample in a study of T cell repertoires in cytomegalovirus infection. TCRdb re-called the reads with MiXCR, one entry per CDR3 protein. The sample records roughly 190,000 distinct CDR3 sequences, about a tenth being singletons. The specimen sequenced was PBMCs. These receptors originate from a human donor in good health (CMV status not recorded). Some clones in this sample may be carry-over from other donors' samples.

This clonotype showed up many times. V gene TRBV27 combines with J gene TRBJ1-5; 7 nucleotides agree with TRBD1. Unmatched junction bases numbered 5, after V lost 6 bases and J lost 3 bases. Germline-derived CDR1 and CDR2 are MNHEY and SMNVEV (reference sequence). The CDR3 sequence is 14 residues long. The CDR3 DNA follows: TGTGCCAGCAGCAGACAGGGTTTCAATCAGCCCCAGCATTTT. Translation: CASSRQGFNQPQHF.

This clonotype was observed a handful of times. CDR3 sequence (DNA): TGTGCCAGCAGCTCCGATCTGGAGCAGTACTTC. Translating it yields CASSSDLEQYF. The chain uses TRBV7-9 and TRBJ2-7; no reliable D call. V lost 4 bases and J lost 7, with 8 bases in between. The germline gives CDR1 SEHNR, CDR2 FQNEAQ (reference sequence). This CDR3 spans 11 amino acids.

This clonotype was detected ten times or more. The chain combines TRBV7-2 with TRBJ2-3; 10 bases fit TRBD2. The CDR3 loop spans 16 amino acids. With 4 bases clipped from V and 2 bases from J, the junction kept 6 bases outside the gene matches. From germline, CDR1 is SGHTA and CDR2 FQGNSA. Written as DNA, the CDR3 is TGTGCCAGCAGCTCGCAGAGCGGGAGGGCCACAGATACGCAGTATTTT. It codes for CASSSQSGRATDTQYF. Drawing the rest from reference TRBV7-2 and TRBJ2-3, the complete variable domain is GAGVSQSPSNKVTEKGKDVELRCDPISGHTALYWYRQSLGQGLEFLIYFQGNSAPDKSGLPSDRFSAERTGGSVSTLTIQRTQQEDSAVYLCASSSQSGRATDTQYFGPGTRLTVL.

This clonotype was seen repeatedly, ten times or more. The V call is TRBV11-2, the J call TRBJ2-1; 7 bases match TRBD1. V shed 4 bases, J shed 9 bases, and the junction held 3 bases outside the gene matches. This CDR3 region has 12 residues. Germline-derived CDR1 and CDR2 are SGHAT and FQNNGV. This CDR3 is CASSSTGFEQFF. The CDR3 DNA reads TGTGCCAGCAGCTCGACAGGGTTTGAGCAGTTCTTC.

This clonotype was seen at least ten times. The chain links TRBV28 to TRBJ1-1, with 8 bases fitting TRBD1. Germline values: CDR1 MDHEN, CDR2 SYDVKM. The CDR3 covers 16 residues. J gave up 5 bases and V 8 bases, and 16 bases lay outside the gene matches. The CDR3 DNA reads as TGTGCCAGCTCGGTTATTAGAGGACAGGGTGGGACTGAAGCTTTCTTT. Translation: CASSVIRGQGGTEAFF.

This clonotype has ten or more counts. This chain uses TRBV28 with TRBJ2-2; 8 bases are a match to TRBD2. CDR3 length equals 16 residues. V lost 5 bases and J lost 3; bases outside the gene matches: 8. Per the germline V gene, CDR1 is MDHEN and CDR2 is SYDVKM. CDR3 loop: CASSRRLAGYTGELFF. CDR3 coding DNA: TGTGCCAGCAGTCGGCGCCTAGCGGGTTACACCGGGGAGCTGTTTTTT.

This clonotype was seen at least ten times. The chain is built from TRBV29-1 and TRBJ2-2, with no clear D. Between the trimmed V and J ends, which lost 3 bases and 0 bases, there was a span of 8 bases. The CDR3 sequence is 14 residues long. Germline V gene data show CDR1 as SQVTM and CDR2 as ANQGSEA. CDR3 amino acids: CSVERLANTGELFF. In DNA form, the CDR3 reads TGCAGCGTTGAGCGGCTAGCGAACACCGGGGAGCTGTTTTTT.

This clonotype was seen ten or more times. CDR3 coding DNA: TGCAGCGTTTCCCAGCAACTAGCGGGAGGGCGAGGTACGCAGTATTTT. Its protein product is CSVSQQLAGGRGTQYF. The chain has TRBV29-1 and TRBJ2-3, with TRBD2 identical over 13 bases. CDR1 is SQVTM and CDR2 is ANQGSEA in the germline V gene. The J segment lost 8 bases and the V segment lost 5 bases, leaving 13 bases of the junction unmatched. This CDR3 is built from 16 residues.

Remarks on this clonotype: This may come from a read error, since a much larger clone is one base off. The chain combines TRBV12-3 or TRBV12-4 with TRBJ1-2, with D uncertain. Between the trimmed V and J ends, which lost 3 bases and 8 bases, there was a span of 10 bases. The CDR3 length is 12 residues. CDR3 coding DNA: TGTGCCAGCAGTTTTTTCCGGGAGGGCTACACCTTC. Amino acids: CASSFFREGYTF.

This clonotype showed up many times. The J gene is TRBJ2-1, the V gene TRBV5-4; TRBD2 matches 7 bases. V lost 4 bases to trimming and J lost 10 bases; unmatched junction nucleotides: 11. There are 14 residues in the CDR3. Germline V gene lookup returns CDR1 SGHNT and CDR2 YYREEE (reference sequence). The CDR3 coding sequence is TGTGCCAGCAGCCCCTCAGCCCGGGAGGCCGAGCAGTTCTTC. This gives the protein CASSPSAREAEQFF.

This clonotype showed up many times. The V gene is TRBV7-9, the J gene TRBJ2-5; 12 nucleotides match TRBD2. Trimming at V came to 4 bases and at J to 0 bases, leaving 12 bases not matched to a gene. The CDR3 sequence is 19 residues long. CDR1 is SEHNR, CDR2 FQNEAQ, per germline (reference sequence). The CDR3 loop reads CASSSTQLAGGGNQETQYF. Written as DNA, the CDR3 is TGTGCCAGCAGCTCAACCCAACTAGCGGGAGGCGGGAACCAAGAGACCCAGTACTTC.

The chain combines TRBV20-1 with TRBJ2-3; 9 bases match TRBD2. Trimming cost V 8 bases and J 2 bases; bases outside gene matches: 11. Germline values: CDR1 DFQATT, CDR2 SNEGSKA (reference sequence). The CDR3 is made up of 15 amino acids. The CDR3 protein is CSSRTPSGVTDTQYF. The CDR3 nucleotides are TGCAGTTCCCGAACCCCTAGCGGGGTCACAGATACGCAGTATTTT.

This clonotype showed up many times. The gene calls are TRBV6-5 and TRBJ2-7, with TRBD1 matching 11 bases. CDR3 size: 17 residues. The junction had 8 bases not matched to a gene; V was cut back by 2 bases and J by 2 bases. The germline V gene encodes CDR1 MNHEY and CDR2 SVGAGI. The CDR3 spells CASSYTQPGQGAYEQYF. The CDR3 DNA reads TGTGCCAGCAGTTACACGCAACCGGGACAGGGGGCCTACGAGCAGTACTTC.

V is TRBV28 and J is TRBJ2-5; D may match TRBD1 or TRBD2 (6 bases each). The CDR3 has 14 amino acids. The germline V gene has CDR1 MDHEN and CDR2 SYDVKM. Trimming removed 6 bases at V and 5 bases at J, with 16 bases between. The CDR3, as DNA: TGTGCCAGCAGCGCTTCTAGGGGGAGGGAGACCCAGTACTTC. Residues: CASSASRGRETQYF.

The sample holds a few counts of this clonotype. The CDR3 region has the DNA TGCGCCAGCAGCCAAGATTTTGGAACGGGAGTGTCCGGGGAGCTGTTTTTT. Residues: CASSQDFGTGVSGELFF. V is TRBV4-3 and J is TRBJ2-2; maybe TRBD2 (6 bases). Trimming took off 0 bases at V and 6 bases at J, with 17 bases between the two ends. This CDR3 region has 17 residues. The germline V gene has CDR1 LGHNA and CDR2 YSLEER.

This clonotype was seen ten or more times. The rearrangement links TRBV7-8 to TRBJ1-5; D remains ambiguous. V was trimmed by 1 base and J by 10 bases, leaving 14 bases between them. Germline CDR1 is SGHVS and CDR2 is FQNEAQ. The CDR3 consists of 14 residues. The CDR3 is CASSLDRGGGPQHF. CDR3 coding DNA: TGTGCCAGCAGCTTAGATAGAGGTGGTGGTCCCCAGCATTTT.

The chain uses TRBV28 and TRBJ2-1; unclear D gene. The CDR3 covers 14 residues. Germline values: CDR1 MDHEN, CDR2 SYDVKM. V dropped 8 bases and J dropped 0 bases, with 11 bases sitting between them. CDR3 amino acids: CASVAPASYNEQFF. The CDR3 DNA is TGTGCCAGCGTGGCACCCGCCTCCTACAATGAGCAGTTCTTC.

The table lists this clonotype with many counts. The V call is TRBV10-3, the J call TRBJ2-7; 7 bases align to TRBD1. Germline CDR1 reads ENHRY; CDR2 reads SYGVKD. V gave up 5 bases and J gave up 0 bases; unmatched junction bases: 10. The CDR3 totals 16 residues. In DNA form, the CDR3 reads TGTGCCATCAGTAAAGGACAGGTGGTGGGCTCCTACGAGCAGTACTTC. Protein: CAISKGQVVGSYEQYF.

This clonotype has a count of ten or more. The rearrangement uses TRBV28 and TRBJ1-1; D gene unclear. Germline assignment: CDR1 MDHEN and CDR2 SYDVKM. Trimming pared 6 bases from V and 1 base from J, leaving 12 bases between. This CDR3 spans 14 amino acids. The CDR3 DNA reads as TGTGCCAGCAGCAGGCCAGGCAAGAACACTGAAGCTTTCTTT. Amino acid sequence: CASSRPGKNTEAFF. Looking up the rest from reference TRBV28 and TRBJ1-1 gives the full variable domain: DVKVTQSSRYLVKRTGEKVFLECVQDMDHENMFWYRQDPGLGLRLIYFSYDVKMKEKGDIPEGYSVSREKKERFSLILESASTNQTSMYLCASSRPGKNTEAFFGQGTRLTVV.

CDR3 DNA: TGTGCCAGCAGCCCAACTAGCGGGACCTACAATGAGCAGTTCTTC. Amino acid sequence: CASSPTSGTYNEQFF. This rearrangement joins TRBV7-8 to TRBJ2-1; 10 bases fit TRBD2. Losses at the gene ends were 5 bases for V and 2 bases for J; bases not matched to a gene: 3. This CDR3 contains 15 residues. Germline V CDR1 and CDR2: SGHVS, FQNEAQ.

This clonotype occurred many times. This sequence joins TRBV7-3 and TRBJ2-2; D unresolved. V lost 2 bases and J 3 bases, leaving 4 bases between the germline ends. CDR3 length: 13 amino acids. The germline V gene has CDR1 SGHTA and CDR2 FQGTGA. CDR3 sequence (DNA): TGTGCCAGCAGCTTAGACGACACCGGGGAGCTGTTTTTT. This codes for CASSLDDTGELFF.

This clonotype was seen more than once but under ten times. V gene TRBV5-5 combines with J gene TRBJ1-2; 8 bases align to TRBD1. Germline CDR1 is SGHKS and CDR2 is YYEKEE (reference sequence). CDR3 size: 14 residues. The V and J ends lost 5 bases and 5 bases, in that order; junction bases with no gene match: 8. The CDR3 coding sequence is TGTGCCAGCAGATCAGGGGGCCCGAAATATGGCTACACCTTC. Translated: CASRSGGPKYGYTF.

This clonotype occurred many times. The chain joins TRBV28 to TRBJ2-7; TRBD2 agrees at 8 bases. The CDR3 contains 16 residues. V shed 4 bases and J 1 base; nucleotides not matched to a gene: 9. Germline CDR1 and CDR2: MDHEN and SYDVKM. In nucleotides, the CDR3 is TGTGCCAGCAGTTCCCCTAGCGGGTGGTCATCCTACGAGCAGTACTTC. The encoded protein is CASSSPSGWSSYEQYF.

Points on this clonotype: Likely a read error: the CDR3 ends without its conserved phenylalanine or tryptophan. The limits of the CDR3 on the DNA are not certain, so only TCRdb's listed CDR3 is given. The rearrangement links TRBV14 to TRBJ2-7. Germline V gene sequence: CDR1 SGHDN, CDR2 FVKESK. The CDR3 region is 14 residues in length, termini included. The CDR3 protein is CASSQYQLVYEHYS.

This clonotype was counted a few times. This chain's CDR3 is CASSLEDREGNTIYF. DNA of the CDR3: TGCGCCAGCAGCTTGGAGGACAGGGAAGGAAACACCATATATTTT. V gene TRBV5-1 combines with J gene TRBJ1-3, with TRBD1 matching 8 bases. The CDR3 loop spans 15 amino acids. Germline CDR1 SGHRS, CDR2 YFSETQ. V gave up 0 bases and J gave up 4 bases; unmatched junction bases: 3.

In this sample, this clonotype turned up many times. CDR3 sequence: CASSQDLTGLSEAFF. Here the CDR3 DNA reads TGCGCCAGCAGCCAAGATTTGACAGGGCTGTCTGAAGCTTTCTTT. The chain uses TRBV4-3 and TRBJ1-1, with 7 bases aligning to TRBD1. CDR3 length equals 15 residues. J lost 6 bases, V lost 0 bases, and 7 bases had no gene match. CDR1 and CDR2 from the germline V gene are LGHNA and YSLEER.

Turning to this clonotype: A much larger clone differs by one base, so this may be a read error. V gene TRBV12-3 or TRBV12-4 combines with J gene TRBJ2-3; D is unclear. This CDR3 has 16 residues. V lost 3 bases, J lost 10 bases, and 23 bases lay in between. The CDR3 nucleotides are TGTGCCAGCAGTTTCTCGGCGGTGGCCCTTCCAAATTCGCAGTATTTT. Protein: CASSFSAVALPNSQYF.

The table lists this clonotype with a few counts. The chain uses TRBV7-3 and TRBJ2-1; D is possibly TRBD1 (6 bases). V lost 1 base and J 0 bases, leaving 13 bases between the germline ends. The V gene's germline CDR1 is SGHTA and CDR2 FQGTGA. The CDR3 contains 17 residues. The CDR3 DNA reads as TGTGCCAGCAGCTTAATCCAGGGGACATACTCCTACAATGAGCAGTTCTTC. It is translated as CASSLIQGTYSYNEQFF.

The table lists this clonotype with many counts. The chain links TRBV29-1 to TRBJ1-1; the match to TRBD1 covers 7 bases. This CDR3 is 14 amino acids long. Germline assignment: CDR1 SQVTM and CDR2 ANQGSEA. With V trimmed by 4 bases and J by 0 bases, 5 bases remained unmatched. The CDR3 is CSVGRGQLNTEAFF. CDR3 DNA: TGCAGCGTTGGGAGGGGACAGCTGAACACTGAAGCTTTCTTT.

The gene calls are TRBV20-1 and TRBJ2-1; 8 bases are shared with TRBD2. This CDR3 has 14 residues. Unmatched junction bases numbered 16, after V lost 2 bases and J lost 16 bases. CDR1 is DFQATT and CDR2 is SNEGSKA in the germline V gene (reference sequence). The CDR3 nucleotides are TGCAGTGCTAGATCCTCCCGAATACTAGCGGAGGTTTTCTTC. This sequence encodes CSARSSRILAEVFF.